Presented here are 22 T cell receptor beta chains from one specimen sequenced in a study of blood T cell repertoires in COVID-19. The data were produced by immunoSEQ multiplex PCR, yet TCRdb's version contains in-frame clones alone and is incomplete. The sample records just under 150,000 clones, about 90% being singletons. The specimen sequenced was peripheral blood. The source of these receptors is a man aged 50 to 59 who had recovered from COVID-19.

This chain connects TRBV9 to TRBJ2-7; 10 positions agree with TRBD2. The CDR3 length is 15 residues. Trimming took 0 bases from V and 4 from J; bases not matched to a gene: 4. Germline V CDR1 and CDR2: SGDLS, YYNGEE. CDR3 sequence: CASSVEAGGPYEQYF. In DNA, the CDR3 is TGTGCCAGCAGCGTAGAAGCGGGGGGGCCATACGAGCAGTACTTC.

This clone was counted a single time. The V call is TRBV6-5, the J call TRBJ2-7, with D uncertain. Germline values: CDR1 MNHEY, CDR2 SVGAGI. Between the trimmed V and J ends, which lost 10 bases and 0 bases, there was a span of 7 bases. The CDR3 contains 11 residues. CDR3 bases: TGTGCCACCACGAGCTCCTACGAGCAGTACTTC. It is translated as CATTSSYEQYF.

The gene calls are TRBV6-4 and TRBJ1-1; D is unresolved. This CDR3 contains 14 residues. The germline V gene has CDR1 MRHNA and CDR2 SNTAGT. V was shortened by 4 bases and J by 1 base, with 10 bases between the two germline ends. The CDR3 DNA reads as TGTGCCAGCAGTGCCGCCCTATGGAACACTGAAGCTTTCTTT. Translation: CASSAALWNTEAFF.

This CDR3 is CSVLFGWHTGAIEAFF. The CDR3 nucleotides read TGCAGCGTTTTATTTGGCTGGCACACAGGGGCAATTGAAGCTTTCTTT. The rearrangement links TRBV29-1 to TRBJ1-1; 7 positions match TRBD1. The CDR3 has 16 residues. V shed 5 bases and J 7 bases; nucleotides not matched to a gene: 19. Germline V lookup: CDR1 SQVTM, CDR2 ANQGSEA.

The genes are TRBV7-8 and TRBJ2-5, with D possibly TRBD2 on 6 matching bases. Germline V lookup: CDR1 SGHVS, CDR2 FQNEAQ. V dropped 3 bases and J dropped 5 bases, with 10 bases sitting between them. The CDR3 spans 13 residues. The CDR3 DNA follows: TGTGCCAGCAGCTTCGGGGGATCTGAGACCCAGTACTTC. Amino acids: CASSFGGSETQYF.

This clone was picked up one time. The rearrangement joins TRBV5-5 to TRBJ1-5; D remains ambiguous. Germline CDR1 reads SGHKS; CDR2 reads YYEKEE (reference sequence). The V and J ends lost 0 bases and 6 bases respectively, with 7 bases between them. The CDR3 has 13 residues. The CDR3 region has the DNA TGTGCCAGCAGCTTGGGACTTGGTCAGCCCCAGCATTTT. Its translation is CASSLGLGQPQHF.

The chain uses TRBV7-2 and TRBJ2-6; TRBD1 is a possible D gene (5 bases). V dropped 5 bases and J dropped 0 bases, with 11 bases sitting between them. Germline CDR1 reads SGHTA; CDR2 reads FQGNSA. The length of the CDR3 is 16 residues. The CDR3 here is CASSPRQFSGANVLTF. In DNA form, the CDR3 reads TGTGCCAGCAGCCCAAGACAGTTCTCTGGGGCCAACGTCCTGACTTTC. Filled out from reference TRBV7-2 and TRBJ2-6, the complete variable domain reads GAGVSQSPSNKVTEKGKDVELRCDPISGHTALYWYRQSLGQGLEFLIYFQGNSAPDKSGLPSDRFSAERTGGSVSTLTIQRTQQEDSAVYLCASSPRQFSGANVLTFGAGSRLTVL.

The rearrangement links TRBV7-6 to TRBJ2-3, with 13 bases lining up with TRBD2. This CDR3 has 22 amino acids. V shed 2 bases and J 0 bases; nucleotides not matched to a gene: 17. Germline-derived CDR1 and CDR2 are SGHVS and FNYEAQ. The CDR3 protein is CASSLFPPKMTSGGPSTDTQYF. CDR3 nucleotide sequence: TGTGCCAGCAGCTTATTCCCCCCCAAAATGACTAGCGGGGGGCCAAGCACAGATACGCAGTATTTT.

This clone came up a few times. The genes are TRBV5-4 and TRBJ1-2; TRBD1 matches 7 bases. J gave up 2 bases and V 0 bases, and 10 bases lay outside the gene matches. CDR3 length: 17 residues. Looked up from germline, CDR1 is SGHNT and CDR2 is YYREEE (reference sequence). CDR3 coding DNA: TGTGCCAGCAGCTTGGGGGAAGGGACAGATCACAACTATGGCTACACCTTC. Protein: CASSLGEGTDHNYGYTF.

This clone was picked up one time. The rearrangement uses TRBV5-5 and TRBJ1-2; 8 bases map to TRBD1. Per the germline V gene, CDR1 is SGHKS and CDR2 is YYEKEE (reference sequence). CDR3 size: 15 residues. With V trimmed by 0 bases and J by 2 bases, 3 bases remained unmatched. CDR3 sequence: CASSLVAGGNYGYTF. DNA of the CDR3: TGTGCCAGCAGCTTGGTTGCAGGGGGCAACTATGGCTACACCTTC.

This clone was recorded once. The V and J genes are TRBV4-3 and TRBJ2-2; 11 bases agree with TRBD2. The V segment lost 2 bases and the J segment 9 bases; nucleotides outside the gene matches: 8. This CDR3 has 16 residues. Germline CDR1 LGHNA, CDR2 YSLEER. The CDR3 DNA reads as TGCGCCAGCAGCCAATCCCTAGCGGGGGGTGGTCGGGAGCTGTTTTTT. This codes for CASSQSLAGGGRELFF.

This chain connects TRBV7-9 to TRBJ2-3, with 7 nucleotides matching TRBD2. The CDR3 is 18 amino acids. Per the germline V gene, CDR1 is SEHNR and CDR2 is FQNEAQ (reference sequence). Trimming at V came to 5 bases and at J to 5 bases, leaving 19 bases not matched to a gene. Written as DNA, the CDR3 is TGTGCCAGCAGCGTTTCCGGGACTAACTTTTTTGAAAAAGATACGCAGTATTTT. Protein sequence: CASSVSGTNFFEKDTQYF.

The chain is built from TRBV4-3 and TRBJ2-5; perhaps TRBD1 as D (5 bases). The CDR3 length is 17 residues. CDR1 LGHNA and CDR2 YSLEER come from the germline V gene. V gave up 0 bases and J gave up 6 bases, with 20 bases separating them. CDR3 bases: TGCGCCAGCAGCCAAGAGATCAGTGGGCAGGGTGTGCAGACCCAGTACTTC. This encodes CASSQEISGQGVQTQYF.

This clone occurred once. The rearrangement links TRBV2 to TRBJ1-5; D gene uncertain. CDR1 and CDR2 from the germline V gene are SNHLY and FYNNEI. The V end was cut by 5 bases, the J end by 6 bases, with 11 bases between. The CDR3 has 13 amino acids. CDR3 amino acids: CASSPEGGQPQHF. CDR3 nucleotides: TGTGCCAGCAGTCCGGAGGGAGGTCAGCCCCAGCATTTT. The whole variable domain, filled in from reference TRBV2 and TRBJ1-5, reads EPEVTQTPSHQVTQMGQEVILRCVPISNHLYFYWYRQILGQKVEFLVSFYNNEISEKSEIFDDQFSVERPDGSNFTLKIRSTKLEDSAMYFCASSPEGGQPQHFGDGTRLSIL.

CDR3 in DNA: TGTGCCAGCAGCTTAGGGGTGGCGGGAGAGGCGGGTGGCAAAAACATTCAGTACTTC. Translation: CASSLGVAGEAGGKNIQYF. This sequence joins TRBV11-3 and TRBJ2-4; 7 bases line up with TRBD2. Germline V gene sequence: CDR1 SGHNT, CDR2 YENEEA. The CDR3 contains 19 residues. V lost 1 base, J lost 3 bases, and 15 bases stayed unmatched.

The rearrangement links TRBV29-1 to TRBJ2-2; 7 nucleotides line up with TRBD2. CDR1 SQVTM and CDR2 ANQGSEA come from the germline V gene. The CDR3 runs to 12 residues. The CDR3 here is CSLPGGGGELFF. CDR3 DNA sequence: TGCAGTCTGCCGGGGGGAGGCGGGGAGCTGTTTTTT.

The chain links TRBV7-9 to TRBJ2-7; 8 bases are a match to TRBD2. V shed 1 base and J 2 bases; nucleotides not matched to a gene: 7. This CDR3 has 16 residues. CDR1 SEHNR and CDR2 FQNEAQ come from the germline V gene (reference sequence). The CDR3 sequence is CASSLGAPAGAYEQYF. CDR3 sequence (DNA): TGTGCCAGCAGCTTAGGAGCCCCAGCGGGGGCCTACGAGCAGTACTTC.

The chain couples TRBV5-1 to TRBJ1-5, with D possibly matching TRBD1 (5 bases). Trimming stripped 3 bases from V and 4 bases from J, with 14 bases between. Germline V gene sequence: CDR1 SGHRS, CDR2 YFSETQ. The length of the CDR3 is 15 residues. This chain's CDR3 is CASSSGDDRNQPQHF. CDR3 in DNA: TGCGCCAGCAGCTCCGGAGATGACAGAAATCAGCCCCAGCATTTT.

The rearrangement uses TRBV7-9 and TRBJ1-2, with 8 positions matching TRBD1. Germline loops: CDR1 SEHNR, CDR2 FQNEAQ (reference sequence). CDR3 length: 15 amino acids. After removal of 4 bases from V and 5 bases from J, the junction contained 9 bases not matched to a gene. Here the CDR3 reads CASSSATGDWYGYTF. The CDR3 DNA sequence: TGTGCCAGCAGCTCCGCGACAGGGGATTGGTATGGCTACACCTTC.

The genes are TRBV2 and TRBJ2-7; TRBD1 aligns across 8 bases. Trimming at V came to 7 bases and at J to 5 bases, leaving 4 bases not matched to a gene. CDR1 and CDR2 (germline): SNHLY, FYNNEI. This CDR3 is built from 12 residues. The CDR3 is CASTDRANEQYF. The CDR3 DNA sequence: TGTGCCAGCACGGACAGGGCCAACGAGCAGTACTTC.

The chain recombines TRBV27 with TRBJ1-2; perhaps TRBD1 as D (5 bases). CDR1 is MNHEY, CDR2 SMNVEV, per germline (reference sequence). V shed 4 bases and J shed 2 bases, with 20 bases lying between them. The CDR3 length is 17 residues. CDR3 DNA sequence: TGTGCCAGCAGTTCGACCGTGGGAGGGGCCGGGAACTATGGCTACACCTTC. This encodes CASSSTVGGAGNYGYTF.

The chain recombines TRBV2 with TRBJ1-3; tentative D call: TRBD1 (6 bases). Trimming cost V 8 bases and J 0 bases, with 17 bases left between them. This CDR3 is 16 amino acids long. CDR1 is SNHLY, CDR2 FYNNEI, per germline. CDR3 DNA: TGTGCCAGCCACGCGGGGGGCTCACTCTCTGGAAACACCATATATTTT. Amino acid sequence: CASHAGGSLSGNTIYF.